Below are 29 T cell receptor beta chains sequenced from a single sample in a study of T cells in Graves' hyperthyroidism and ophthalmopathy. Regions amplified from RNA transcripts were the TCR beta CDR3 regions. Using the HTBI primer set, a first-round RT-PCR was run on the TCR CDR3. MiXCR was run by TCRdb on the multiplex PCR reads, yielding one entry per CDR3 protein. Among around 380,000 distinct CDR3 sequences listed, approximately 13% were seen once. Material: blood. These receptors all stem from a young man with Graves' hyperthyroidism that later progressed to Graves' ophthalmopathy.

This clonotype was counted many times. The chain recombines TRBV30 with TRBJ1-2; 9 bases are a match to TRBD1. CDR1 is GTSNPN and CDR2 is SVGIG in the germline V gene (reference sequence). The CDR3 length is 13 residues. J lost 8 bases, V lost 2 bases, and 6 bases had no gene match. The CDR3 reads CAWSIQGAYGYTF. Here the CDR3 DNA reads TGTGCCTGGAGTATACAGGGGGCTTACGGCTACACCTTC.

There are many counts of this clonotype. The V and J genes are TRBV12-3 or TRBV12-4 and TRBJ1-5, with a possible D match to TRBD1 (5 bases). V was shortened by 3 bases and J by 2 bases, with 11 bases between the two germline ends. The CDR3 has 15 residues. The CDR3 DNA follows: TGTGCCAGCAGTTTGGTAGGGGAGGGCAATCAGCCCCAGCATTTT. Translation: CASSLVGEGNQPQHF.

The chain carries TRBV11-2 and TRBJ1-5; possible D gene TRBD1, 5 bases. The V gene lost 5 bases and the J gene lost 1 base, with 9 bases spanning the gap. The CDR3 covers 14 residues. Germline values: CDR1 SGHAT, CDR2 FQNNGV. This CDR3 is CASSDGDSNQPQHF. The CDR3 DNA reads TGTGCCAGCAGCGATGGGGACAGCAATCAGCCCCAGCATTTT.

This clonotype was found many times. This chain uses TRBV28 with TRBJ1-6; tentative D call: TRBD1 (6 bases). V was cut by 3 bases and J by 7 bases, with 13 bases left in between. CDR3 size: 15 residues. Germline assignment: CDR1 MDHEN and CDR2 SYDVKM. CDR3 coding DNA: TGTGCCAGCAGTTTGGGGGGGACAACGAATTCACCCCTCCACTTT. This gives the protein CASSLGGTTNSPLHF. The full variable domain, in which reference TRBV28 and TRBJ1-6 provide the parts outside the CDR3, is DVKVTQSSRYLVKRTGEKVFLECVQDMDHENMFWYRQDPGLGLRLIYFSYDVKMKEKGDIPEGYSVSREKKERFSLILESASTNQTSMYLCASSLGGTTNSPLHFGNGTRLTVT.

At least ten counts were recorded for this clonotype. The chain carries TRBV15 and TRBJ1-6; D call uncertain. The CDR3 extends over 15 amino acids. The germline V gene encodes CDR1 LNHNV and CDR2 YYDKDF (reference sequence). V lost 1 base and J lost 11, with 15 bases in between. DNA for the CDR3: TGTGCCACCAGCAGAGGCCAGGATTCACGGGCACCCCTCCACTTT. Encoded protein: CATSRGQDSRAPLHF.

This clonotype appeared a few times. The V gene is TRBV3-1, the J gene TRBJ1-3; a possible D gene is TRBD1 (6 bases). This CDR3 has 16 residues. The germline gives CDR1 LGHDT, CDR2 YNNKEL (reference sequence). V lost 1 base, J lost 0 bases, and 10 bases lay in between. DNA of the CDR3: TGTGCCAGCAGCCAAGTGGGGGCGACCTCTGGAAACACCATATATTTT. This encodes CASSQVGATSGNTIYF.

This clonotype was counted ten times or more. J is TRBJ2-3 and V is TRBV27; possibly TRBD2 for D (6 bases). With 4 bases removed from V and 3 bases from J, the gap between germline ends came to 14 bases. The germline gives CDR1 MNHEY, CDR2 SMNVEV (reference sequence). CDR3 length: 15 residues. The DNA for the CDR3 is TGTGCCAGCAGTTGGGTAATTGGGACTACAGATACGCAGTATTTT. Translated, it gives CASSWVIGTTDTQYF.

This chain connects TRBV5-5 to TRBJ1-2; D is unresolved. This CDR3 region has 14 residues. CDR1 and CDR2 (germline): SGHKS, YYEKEE (reference sequence). Deletions cut 0 bases from V and 7 bases from J, with 13 bases between. This CDR3 reads CASSLGFVQFGYTF. The DNA for the CDR3 is TGTGCCAGCAGCTTGGGGTTTGTACAGTTTGGCTACACCTTC.

This clonotype has only a few counts. The chain recombines TRBV28 with TRBJ1-2; D call uncertain. CDR3 length: 13 residues. V shed 6 bases and J shed 2 bases, with 10 bases lying between them. The germline V gene has CDR1 MDHEN and CDR2 SYDVKM. The CDR3 region has the DNA TGTGCCAGCAGAGTGTACGGAAACTATGGCTACACCTTC. Protein product: CASRVYGNYGYTF.

The chain recombines TRBV5-1 with TRBJ1-5; the D gene is possibly TRBD1 (5 bases). With 5 bases removed from V and 5 bases from J, the gap between germline ends came to 23 bases. Germline V lookup: CDR1 SGHRS, CDR2 YFSETQ. CDR3 length: 17 amino acids. The CDR3, as DNA: TGCGCCAGCAGTTACGCTCCGGGACCTAGGAAGGATCAGCCCCAGCATTTT. It encodes CASSYAPGPRKDQPQHF.

This clonotype has ten or more counts. The chain joins TRBV5-1 to TRBJ1-1; 7 nucleotides align to TRBD1. Germline V gene lookup returns CDR1 SGHRS and CDR2 YFSETQ. The V and J ends lost 5 bases and 6 bases, in that order; junction bases with no gene match: 7. The CDR3 is 13 residues long. Here the CDR3 DNA reads TGCGCCAGCAGGGGGACAGCCGGGGCTGAAGCTTTCTTT. Protein sequence: CASRGTAGAEAFF.

A word on this clonotype: A much larger clonotype is one base distant, so this may be a read error. The V call is TRBV5-1, the J call TRBJ2-1, with 10 bases aligning to TRBD2. CDR3 length: 17 amino acids. Germline CDR1 and CDR2: SGHRS and YFSETQ. Here the CDR3 reads CASSLVASGGSYNEQLF. CDR3 nucleotide sequence: TGCGCCAGCAGCTTGGTGGCTAGCGGGGGTTCCTACAATGAGCAGCTCTTC.

The CDR3 DNA sequence: TGTGCCAGCAGCCAGCTATCCGGGACAGACTATAATTCACCCCTCCACTTT. Its protein is CASSQLSGTDYNSPLHF. The gene calls are TRBV4-2 and TRBJ1-6, with 7 bases fitting TRBD1. V lost 3 bases and J lost 3; bases outside the gene matches: 8. There are 17 residues in the CDR3. The V gene's germline CDR1 is LGHNA and CDR2 YNFKEQ.

This clonotype was counted ten times or more. The chain joins TRBV11-3 to TRBJ2-1, with TRBD2 as a possible D gene (6 bases). The CDR3 runs to 17 residues. Deletions cut 6 bases from V and 5 bases from J, with 23 bases between. Germline V gene data show CDR1 as SGHNT and CDR2 as YENEEA. The CDR3 region is CASSYLLGGGSNNEQFF. CDR3 sequence (DNA): TGTGCCAGCAGTTACCTCCTGGGAGGCGGGTCCAACAATGAGCAGTTCTTC.

This clonotype occurred many times. This chain connects TRBV12-3 or TRBV12-4 to TRBJ2-3; D may correspond to TRBD1 or TRBD2 (5 bases each). This CDR3 contains 13 residues. V shed 5 bases and J shed 4 bases, with 10 bases lying between them. The CDR3 DNA reads TGTGCCAGCAGTCGGGGCAGAGCAGATACGCAGTATTTT. Residues: CASSRGRADTQYF.

V usage is TRBV5-1 and J usage is TRBJ2-2, with D unresolved. Deletions cut 5 bases from V and 4 bases from J, with 12 bases between. CDR1 and CDR2 (germline): SGHRS, YFSETQ. This CDR3 region has 14 residues. CDR3 region: CASSVGPSTGELFF. In nucleotides, the CDR3 is TGCGCCAGCAGTGTAGGACCGAGCACCGGGGAGCTGTTTTTT.

This clonotype was seen a handful of times. The chain employs TRBV6-2 or TRBV6-3 and TRBJ2-3; TRBD2 agrees at 7 bases. V gave up 4 bases and J gave up 11 bases; unmatched junction bases: 6. The CDR3 has 12 residues. Germline CDR1 MNHEY, CDR2 SVGEGT. CDR3 amino acids: CASSSLWGGQYF. The CDR3 bases are TGTGCCAGCAGTTCCCTGTGGGGGGGGCAGTATTTT.

This clonotype has just a few counts. The genes are TRBV11-2 and TRBJ2-2; D unclear. CDR3 size: 13 residues. The germline V and J ends were trimmed by 11 bases and 3 bases, with 13 bases remaining between them. Germline assignment: CDR1 SGHAT and CDR2 FQNNGV. Here the CDR3 reads CASSPQHTGELFF. The CDR3 bases are TGTGCCTCCAGCCCGCAGCACACCGGGGAGCTGTTTTTT.

The rearrangement uses TRBV7-9 and TRBJ2-3, with a possible D match to TRBD2 (6 bases). V was cut by 0 bases and J by 1 base, with 11 bases left in between. CDR1 SEHNR and CDR2 FQNEAQ come from the germline V gene (reference sequence). The CDR3 sequence is 16 residues long. The CDR3 DNA sequence: TGTGCCAGCAGCTTAGCGCGCGGGATCGGCACAGATACGCAGTATTTT. Protein product: CASSLARGIGTDTQYF.

This clonotype was observed many times. The chain couples TRBV12-3 or TRBV12-4 to TRBJ2-3; 7 bases match TRBD2. J gave up 4 bases and V 4 bases, and 5 bases lay outside the gene matches. The CDR3 length is 14 residues. The CDR3 sequence: CASSSSSGADTQYF. The CDR3 bases are TGTGCCAGCAGTTCCAGCAGCGGGGCAGATACGCAGTATTTT.

This clonotype was seen a handful of times. The chain carries TRBV6-1 and TRBJ2-3, with 11 bases matching TRBD1. The V and J ends lost 7 bases and 5 bases, in that order; junction bases with no gene match: 5. The CDR3 is 14 residues long. CDR1 and CDR2 from the germline V gene are MNHNS and SASEGT. For the CDR3, the DNA is TGTGCCAGCACTACGGGACAGGGGGTAGATACGCAGTATTTT. Protein sequence: CASTTGQGVDTQYF.

This clonotype was picked up many times. The V gene is TRBV7-8, the J gene TRBJ1-5; 9 bases map to TRBD1. CDR1 and CDR2 from the germline V gene are SGHVS and FQNEAQ. Trimming removed 3 bases from V and 6 bases from J; junction bases left unmatched: 6. The CDR3 totals 15 residues. The CDR3 DNA reads TGTGCCAGCAGCTTGGGGACAGGGTCGGGTCAGCCCCAGCATTTT. As protein: CASSLGTGSGQPQHF. The full variable domain, its missing parts supplied by reference TRBV7-8 and TRBJ1-5, is GAGVSQSPRYKVAKRGQDVALRCDPISGHVSLFWYQQALGQGPEFLTYFQNEAQLDKSGLPSDRFFAERPEGSVSTLKIQRTQQEDSAVYLCASSLGTGSGQPQHFGDGTRLSIL.

This clonotype was detected many times. The chain is built from TRBV5-1 and TRBJ2-7; the D gene is possibly TRBD2 (5 bases). The CDR3 contains 15 residues. Germline-derived CDR1 and CDR2 are SGHRS and YFSETQ. V was trimmed by 0 bases and J by 2 bases, leaving 12 bases between them. CDR3 nucleotides: TGCGCCAGCAGCTTGGGGCTCTCCGGGACCTACGAGCAGTACTTC. It translates to CASSLGLSGTYEQYF.

This clonotype was seen more than once but under ten times. V is TRBV30 and J is TRBJ1-5; TRBD1 is a possible D gene (5 bases). The CDR3 runs to 13 residues. The germline CDR1 and CDR2 sequences are GTSNPN and SVGIG (reference sequence). V was clipped by 1 base and J by 4 bases, with 8 bases between them. CDR3 in DNA: TGTGCCTGGAGTGGTAGGGGAAATCAGCCCCAGCATTTT. Protein: CAWSGRGNQPQHF.

This clonotype was counted many times. The CDR3 nucleotides are TGTGCCAGCAACGAACTGGGAGAGACCCAGTACTTC. Translation: CASNELGETQYF. The V gene is TRBV7-8, the J gene TRBJ2-5; no reliable D call. V was shortened by 7 bases and J by 4 bases, with 10 bases between the two germline ends. The germline gives CDR1 SGHVS, CDR2 FQNEAQ. This CDR3 is 12 amino acids long.

This sequence joins TRBV28 and TRBJ1-5; D is ambiguous. The CDR3 sequence is 12 residues long. CDR1 and CDR2 (germline): MDHEN, SYDVKM. V gave up 5 bases and J gave up 9 bases, with 11 bases separating them. This CDR3 is CASSPPRGPQHF. The CDR3 nucleotides read TGTGCCAGCAGTCCCCCGCGGGGGCCCCAGCATTTT. Together with reference TRBV28 and TRBJ1-5, the CDR3 gives the full variable domain: DVKVTQSSRYLVKRTGEKVFLECVQDMDHENMFWYRQDPGLGLRLIYFSYDVKMKEKGDIPEGYSVSREKKERFSLILESASTNQTSMYLCASSPPRGPQHFGDGTRLSIL.

There are many counts of this clonotype. Written as DNA, the CDR3 is TGCAGTGCCAGACACGCCCCCGGGAACACTGAAGCTTTCTTT. This codes for CSARHAPGNTEAFF. The chain combines TRBV20-1 with TRBJ1-1; D unclear. CDR1 and CDR2 from the germline V gene are DFQATT and SNEGSKA (reference sequence). The CDR3 is 14 amino acids. Trimming removed 6 bases from V and 1 base from J, with 15 bases in between.

This clonotype was recorded a few times. The chain combines TRBV5-1 with TRBJ1-2, with 9 bases that match TRBD1. The germline gives CDR1 SGHRS, CDR2 YFSETQ. Trimming removed 4 bases from V and 7 bases from J; junction bases left unmatched: 5. The CDR3 loop spans 13 amino acids. In nucleotides, the CDR3 is TGCGCCAGCAGCCCCCAGACAGGGGGTGGCTACACCTTC. Protein: CASSPQTGGGYTF.

This clonotype was observed many times. The CDR3, as DNA: TGTGCCAGCAGTTGGACACAGAACACTGAAGCTTTCTTT. Translated, it gives CASSWTQNTEAFF. This chain connects TRBV12-3 or TRBV12-4 to TRBJ1-1, with D maybe TRBD1 (5 bases). The CDR3 totals 13 residues. Trimming cost V 4 bases and J 1 base, with 7 bases left between them.